Each of the 21 T cell receptor beta chains below was sequenced from the same sample in a study of yellow fever vaccine responses in identical twins. TCRdb re-derived calls from the RT-PCR reads in MiXCR, one entry per CDR3 protein. The sample lists over 2,000 distinct CDR3 sequences; 7.5% to 9.5% were seen once. Sequenced here: T cells from blood (PBMCs), unsorted or a sorted subset (not recorded which), sampled roughly 2 years after vaccination. Receptors originate from a woman younger than 35 who received the yellow fever vaccine.

This clonotype showed up just a few times. The chain uses TRBV28 and TRBJ1-1; TRBD1 is a possible D gene (6 bases). With 9 bases removed from V and 3 bases from J, the gap between germline ends came to 14 bases. The CDR3 totals 13 residues. The germline gives CDR1 MDHEN, CDR2 SYDVKM. The CDR3 here is CASMEGGDTEAFF. The CDR3 nucleotides are TGTGCCAGTATGGAAGGGGGGGACACTGAAGCTTTCTTT.

J is TRBJ2-1 and V is TRBV10-3; the match to TRBD2 covers 7 bases. V dropped 2 bases and J dropped 3; count of bases not matched to a gene: 7. The CDR3 is made up of 16 amino acids. Per the germline V gene, CDR1 is ENHRY and CDR2 is SYGVKD. The CDR3 DNA reads as TGTGCCATCAGTGAGCTGACGGGGGGTTTCTACAATGAGCAGTTCTTC. It translates to CAISELTGGFYNEQFF.

The rearrangement links TRBV4-3 to TRBJ2-1, with 14 bases matching TRBD2. This CDR3 contains 15 residues. Per the germline V gene, CDR1 is LGHNA and CDR2 is YSLEER. Trimming at V came to 6 bases and at J to 7 bases, leaving 5 bases not matched to a gene. The CDR3 DNA is TGCGCCAGCAGGTCCGGGACTAGCGGGAGAAATGAGCAGTTCTTC. Encoded protein: CASRSGTSGRNEQFF.

This clonotype was seen a few times. The chain uses TRBV6-4 and TRBJ2-7; D call uncertain. Per the germline V gene, CDR1 is MRHNA and CDR2 is SNTAGT. This CDR3 has 15 amino acids. Trimming pared 1 base from V and 0 bases from J, leaving 10 bases between. The chain's CDR3 is CASSDFSCVSYEQYF. In nucleotides, the CDR3 is TGTGCCAGCAGTGACTTTAGTTGCGTCTCCTACGAGCAGTACTTC.

By proportion, this clonotype is medium-sized (0.01 to 0.1%). The chain links TRBV24-1 to TRBJ2-5; 8 bases align to TRBD2. V shed 3 bases, J shed 3 bases, and the junction held 5 bases outside the gene matches. This CDR3 has 15 amino acids. The germline V gene encodes CDR1 KGHDR and CDR2 SFDVKD. The CDR3 region has the DNA TGTGCCACCAGTGATATACTAGCGGTCGAAGAGACCCAGTACTTC. This codes for CATSDILAVEETQYF.

This clonotype was found once. The chain combines TRBV4-1 with TRBJ1-4; 9 bases agree with TRBD1. The J segment lost 4 bases and the V segment lost 4 bases, leaving 7 bases of the junction unmatched. Germline V gene sequence: CDR1 MGHRA, CDR2 YSYEKL. The CDR3 is 16 residues long. The CDR3 nucleotides read TGCGCCAGCAGCCGCAGTGGGACAGGGCTTAATGAAAAACTGTTTTTT. Its translation: CASSRSGTGLNEKLFF.

J is TRBJ1-1 and V is TRBV7-6; tentative D call: TRBD1 (6 bases). The germline V and J ends were trimmed by 5 bases and 3 bases, with 10 bases remaining between them. The CDR3 runs 13 residues. Germline assignment: CDR1 SGHVS and CDR2 FNYEAQ. This CDR3 reads CASSRGGHTEAFF. DNA of the CDR3: TGTGCCAGCAGCAGGGGGGGGCACACTGAAGCTTTCTTT. The full variable domain, with the rest looked up from reference TRBV7-6 and TRBJ1-1, is GAGVSQSPRYKVTKRGQDVALRCDPISGHVSLYWYRQALGQGPEFLTYFNYEAQQDKSGLPNDRFSAERPEGSISTLTIQRTEQRDSAMYRCASSRGGHTEAFFGQGTRLTVV.

The chain links TRBV6-1 to TRBJ2-2, with TRBD1 identical over 8 bases. This CDR3 spans 14 amino acids. The germline gives CDR1 MNHNS, CDR2 SASEGT. Trimming cost V 6 bases and J 4 bases; bases outside gene matches: 4. For the CDR3, the DNA is TGTGCCAGCAGGGGACAGGCAGTCACCGGGGAGCTGTTTTTT. As protein: CASRGQAVTGELFF.

This clonotype is labeled medium-sized. The chain has TRBV28 and TRBJ2-4; D unresolved. Trimming shortened V by 4 bases and J by 6 bases, and 16 bases separated the two germline ends. The CDR3 extends over 15 amino acids. Germline V gives CDR1 MDHEN, CDR2 SYDVKM. CDR3 nucleotides: TGTGCCAGCAGTTCTCCGGGTTTAGGATCAAACATTCAGTACTTC. Amino acid sequence: CASSSPGLGSNIQYF.

The sample holds a few counts of this clonotype. V and J are TRBV6-1 and TRBJ1-2; possibly TRBD1 for D (6 bases). The V end lost 7 bases, the J end lost 5 bases, and 11 bases lay between the germline ends. The CDR3 is 12 residues long. Per the germline V gene, CDR1 is MNHNS and CDR2 is SASEGT. The CDR3 region is CASTHTGYGYTF. DNA for the CDR3: TGTGCCAGCACCCACACAGGGTATGGCTACACCTTC.

This clonotype qualifies as medium-sized. The chain recombines TRBV4-3 with TRBJ2-5, with 7 bases aligning to TRBD1. The V gene's germline CDR1 is LGHNA and CDR2 YSLEER. The trim removed 5 bases at V and 5 bases at J, leaving 5 bases unmatched. CDR3 size: 13 residues. CDR3 bases: TGCGCCAGCAGCTTCGACAGGGAGGAGACCCAGTACTTC. It encodes CASSFDREETQYF.

The rearrangement links TRBV15 to TRBJ2-7; D unclear. The CDR3 runs 14 residues. CDR1 and CDR2 from the germline V gene are LNHNV and YYDKDF (reference sequence). Trimming cost V 3 bases and J 2 bases, with 11 bases left between them. CDR3 in amino acids: CATSRDGRAYEQYF. CDR3 coding DNA: TGTGCCACCAGCAGGGACGGCCGAGCCTACGAGCAGTACTTC. Filled out from reference TRBV15 and TRBJ2-7, the complete variable domain reads DAMVIQNPRYQVTQFGKPVTLSCSQTLNHNVMYWYQQKSSQAPKLLFHYYDKDFNNEADTPDNFQSRRPNTSFCFLDIRSPGLGDTAMYLCATSRDGRAYEQYFGPGTRLTVT.

V and J are TRBV10-3 and TRBJ1-4; D uncertain. V dropped 2 bases and J dropped 5 bases, with 15 bases sitting between them. The CDR3 is made up of 16 amino acids. Germline V CDR1 and CDR2: ENHRY, SYGVKD. The CDR3 is CAISEPDGVPNEKLFF. The CDR3 DNA sequence: TGTGCCATCAGTGAGCCGGACGGCGTACCCAATGAAAAACTGTTTTTT.

This clonotype occurred a few times. The CDR3 nucleotides read TGTGCCTGGAGTGCTAGCGGGAGGTACGAGCAGTACTTC. It yields the protein CAWSASGRYEQYF. The rearrangement links TRBV30 to TRBJ2-7; 11 bases fit TRBD2. Trimming removed 1 base from V and 4 bases from J; junction bases left unmatched: 0. The CDR3 spans 13 residues. CDR1 is GTSNPN, CDR2 SVGIG, per germline (reference sequence).

The rearrangement links TRBV6-2 or TRBV6-3 to TRBJ1-4, with TRBD1 matching over 7 bases. Germline CDR1 and CDR2: MNHEY and SVGEGT. V was pared by 6 bases and J by 8 bases, with 3 bases of the junction left unmatched. This CDR3 region has 12 residues. The CDR3 is CASSGTAEKLFF. DNA of the CDR3: TGTGCCAGCAGCGGGACAGCGGAAAAACTGTTTTTT.

The sample holds a few counts of this clonotype. The V gene is TRBV4-2, the J gene TRBJ2-2, with TRBD1 matching 12 bases. Germline CDR1 and CDR2: LGHNA and YNFKEQ. After removal of 0 bases from V and 7 bases from J, the junction contained 6 bases not matched to a gene. CDR3 length equals 17 residues. The CDR3 nucleotides read TGTGCCAGCAGCCAAGATGCGGGACAGGGGGCCCTCGGGGAGCTGTTTTTT. Residues: CASSQDAGQGALGELFF.

This chain connects TRBV29-1 to TRBJ2-1; 7 positions match TRBD1. Germline V gene sequence: CDR1 SQVTM, CDR2 ANQGSEA. The CDR3 runs to 12 residues. V was pared by 6 bases and J by 8 bases, with 7 bases of the junction left unmatched. Written as DNA, the CDR3 is TGCAGCGTCTACAGGGGTGGGCATGAGCAGTTCTTC. Its protein is CSVYRGGHEQFF.

There are a few counts of this clonotype. V and J are TRBV15 and TRBJ2-2; no reliable D call. V was cut by 5 bases and J by 5 bases, with 12 bases left in between. The CDR3 has 14 amino acids. In germline, CDR1 is LNHNV, CDR2 YYDKDF (reference sequence). CDR3 DNA: TGTGCCACCAGCGGACGCGAAGCGACCGGGGAGCTGTTTTTT. Protein: CATSGREATGELFF. The variable domain in full, with the rest retrieved from reference TRBV15 and TRBJ2-2, is DAMVIQNPRYQVTQFGKPVTLSCSQTLNHNVMYWYQQKSSQAPKLLFHYYDKDFNNEADTPDNFQSRRPNTSFCFLDIRSPGLGDTAMYLCATSGREATGELFFGEGSRLTVL.

This clonotype appeared a few times. The chain is built from TRBV28 and TRBJ2-7; no reliable D call. Trimming shortened V by 6 bases and J by 4 bases, and 4 bases separated the two germline ends. Germline V gene lookup returns CDR1 MDHEN and CDR2 SYDVKM. There are 10 residues in the CDR3. The CDR3 DNA is TGTGCCAGCAGGAGGTACGAGCAGTACTTC. It codes for CASRRYEQYF.

The chain couples TRBV29-1 to TRBJ2-3; D gene ambiguous. Germline values: CDR1 SQVTM, CDR2 ANQGSEA. Trimming took off 3 bases at V and 3 bases at J, with 10 bases between the two ends. This CDR3 comprises 13 residues. The chain's CDR3 is CSVELGGTDTQYF. CDR3 DNA sequence: TGCAGCGTTGAGCTGGGCGGAACAGATACGCAGTATTTT.

By share, this clonotype ranks as large. The chain has TRBV6-1 and TRBJ1-5; no firm D call. Trimming removed 7 bases at V and 4 bases at J, with 14 bases between. Germline assignment: CDR1 MNHNS and CDR2 SASEGT. The CDR3 is 14 amino acids. CDR3 amino acids: CASTKEGWNQPQHF. The CDR3 bases are TGTGCCAGCACCAAGGAGGGTTGGAATCAGCCCCAGCATTTT.